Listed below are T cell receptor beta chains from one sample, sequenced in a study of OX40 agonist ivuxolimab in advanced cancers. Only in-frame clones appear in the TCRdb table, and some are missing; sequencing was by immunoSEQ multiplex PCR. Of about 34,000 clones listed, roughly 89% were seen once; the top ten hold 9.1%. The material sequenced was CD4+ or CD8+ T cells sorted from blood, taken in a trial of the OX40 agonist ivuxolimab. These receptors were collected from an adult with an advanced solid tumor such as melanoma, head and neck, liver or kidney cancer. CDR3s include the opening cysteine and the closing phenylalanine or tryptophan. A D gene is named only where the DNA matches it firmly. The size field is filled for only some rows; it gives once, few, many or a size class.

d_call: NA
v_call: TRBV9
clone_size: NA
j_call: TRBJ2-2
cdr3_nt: TGTGCCAGCAGCGTAGAGGGCGTCTTCACCGGGGAGCTGTTTTTT
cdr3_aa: CASSVEGVFTGELFF

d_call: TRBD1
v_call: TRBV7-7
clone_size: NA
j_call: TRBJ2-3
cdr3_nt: TGTGCTAGCAGCCATAACAGGGGGGTGGATACGCAGTATTTT
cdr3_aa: CASSHNRGVDTQYF

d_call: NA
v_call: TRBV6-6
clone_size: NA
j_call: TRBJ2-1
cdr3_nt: TGTGCCAGCAGTTACGGCAAGAGCTCCTACAATGAGCAGTTCTTC
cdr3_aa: CASSYGKSSYNEQFF

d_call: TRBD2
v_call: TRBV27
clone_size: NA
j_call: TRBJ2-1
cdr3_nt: TGTGCCAGCAGTAGAGGGACTAGCGGGTACAATGAGCAGTTCTTC
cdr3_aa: CASSRGTSGYNEQFF

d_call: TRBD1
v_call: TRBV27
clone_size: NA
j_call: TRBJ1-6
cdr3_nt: TGTGCCAGCAGGCTCCACAGGGGCTCACCCCTCCACTTT
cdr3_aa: CASRLHRGSPLHF

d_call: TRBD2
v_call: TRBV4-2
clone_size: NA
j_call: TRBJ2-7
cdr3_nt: TGTGCCAGCCGCTCCGTCGGGCTAGCGGGAGAAGAGCAGTACTTC
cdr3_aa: CASRSVGLAGEEQYF

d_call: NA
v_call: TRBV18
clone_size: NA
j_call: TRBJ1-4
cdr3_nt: TGTGCCAGCTCACCCTCCCGATCACCGTTCAGTCAGGGGAAACTGTTTTTT
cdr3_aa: CASSPSRSPFSQGKLFF

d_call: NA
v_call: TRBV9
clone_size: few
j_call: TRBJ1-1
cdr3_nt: TGTGCCAGCAGCGCCTTGGCGGGAACTGAAGCTTTCTTT
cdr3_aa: CASSALAGTEAFF

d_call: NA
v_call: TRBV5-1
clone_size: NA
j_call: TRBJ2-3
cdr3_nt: TGCGCCAGCAGCTTGGTCAGTCCTAGCACAGATACGCAGTATTTT
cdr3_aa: CASSLVSPSTDTQYF

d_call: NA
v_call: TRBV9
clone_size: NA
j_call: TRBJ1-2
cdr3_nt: TGTGCCAGCAGCGCACTGACGAAGGGTGGAGGAGGCTACACCTTC
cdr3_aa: CASSALTKGGGGYTF

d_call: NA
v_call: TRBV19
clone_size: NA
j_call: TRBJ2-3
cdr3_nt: TGTGCCAGTAGTTGGGAAGGAAGCACAGATACGCAGTATTTT
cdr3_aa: CASSWEGSTDTQYF

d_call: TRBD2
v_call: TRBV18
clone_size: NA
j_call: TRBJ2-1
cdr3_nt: TGTGCCAGCTCACCGGGACTAGCGGACAATGAGCAGTTCTTC
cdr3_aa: CASSPGLADNEQFF

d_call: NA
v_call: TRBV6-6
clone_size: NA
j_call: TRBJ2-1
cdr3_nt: TGTGCCAGCAGTCAATACTCTCAAGGTGAGCAGTTCTTC
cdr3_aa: CASSQYSQGEQFF

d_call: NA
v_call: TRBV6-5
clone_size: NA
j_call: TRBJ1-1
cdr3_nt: TGTGCCAGCAGTCCGGGGGGGTGGGCTGGAACTGAAGCTTTCTTT
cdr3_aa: CASSPGGWAGTEAFF

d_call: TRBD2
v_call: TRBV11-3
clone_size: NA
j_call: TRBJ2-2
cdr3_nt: TGTGCCAGCAGCTTTCGGGCGGGAGATCTCAGGGAGCTGTTTTTT
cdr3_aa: CASSFRAGDLRELFF

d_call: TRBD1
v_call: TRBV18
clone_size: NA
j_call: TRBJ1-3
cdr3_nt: TGTGCCAGCTCACCACCGACAGGGGCGATTTCTGGAAACACCATATATTTT
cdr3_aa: CASSPPTGAISGNTIYF

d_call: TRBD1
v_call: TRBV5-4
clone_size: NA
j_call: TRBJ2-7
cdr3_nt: TGTGCCAGCGGAACAGGGGAAATGGACGAGCAGTACTTC
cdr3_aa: CASGTGEMDEQYF

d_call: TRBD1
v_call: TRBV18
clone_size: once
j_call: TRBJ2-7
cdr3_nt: TGTGCCAGCTCACCAGGGACAGGGACGATAGGCGAGCAGTACTTC
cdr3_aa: CASSPGTGTIGEQYF

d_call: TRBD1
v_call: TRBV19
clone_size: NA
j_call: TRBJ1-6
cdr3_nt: TGTGCCAGTAGTTCTACAGGGGGCGTAGGATCACCCCTCCACTTT
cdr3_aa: CASSSTGGVGSPLHF

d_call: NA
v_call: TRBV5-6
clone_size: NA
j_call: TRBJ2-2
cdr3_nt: TGTGCCAGCAGCTCACTAGCCGGCAACACCGGGGAGCTGTTTTTT
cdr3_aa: CASSSLAGNTGELFF

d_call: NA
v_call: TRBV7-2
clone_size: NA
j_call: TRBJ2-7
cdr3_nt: TGTGCCAGCAGCTTCCTTTCAACAGGGTCCGAGCAGTACTTC
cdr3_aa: CASSFLSTGSEQYF

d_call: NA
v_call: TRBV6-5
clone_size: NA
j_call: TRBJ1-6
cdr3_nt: TGTGCCAGCAGTTCAGGGAGCTCCTATAATTCACCCCTCCACTTT
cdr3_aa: CASSSGSSYNSPLHF

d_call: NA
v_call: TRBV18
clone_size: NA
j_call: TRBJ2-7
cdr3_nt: TGTGCCAGCTCACCTTACAAGGACGAGCAGTACTTC
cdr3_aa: CASSPYKDEQYF

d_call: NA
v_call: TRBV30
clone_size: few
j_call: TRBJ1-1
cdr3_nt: TGTGCCTGGAGTGTAACAGGGTATACTGAAGCTTTCTTT
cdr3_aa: CAWSVTGYTEAFF

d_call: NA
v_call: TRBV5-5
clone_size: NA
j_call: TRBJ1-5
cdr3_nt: TGTGCCAGCAGCTTGATTGGGGTCGGGCCCCAGCATTTT
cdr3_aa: CASSLIGVGPQHF

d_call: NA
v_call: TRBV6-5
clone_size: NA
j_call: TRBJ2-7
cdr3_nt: TGTGCCAGCAGCCGGGACGCCGACGAGCAGTACTTC
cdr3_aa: CASSRDADEQYF

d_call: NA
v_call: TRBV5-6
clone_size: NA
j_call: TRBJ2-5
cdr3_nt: TGTGCCAGCAGCTTTCGGAGGGCGTGGGAGGAGACCCAGTACTTC
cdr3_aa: CASSFRRAWEETQYF

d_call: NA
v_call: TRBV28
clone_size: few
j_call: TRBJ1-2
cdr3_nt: TGTGCCAGCAGACCCCAGGGGTCCTATGGCTACACCTTC
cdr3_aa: CASRPQGSYGYTF

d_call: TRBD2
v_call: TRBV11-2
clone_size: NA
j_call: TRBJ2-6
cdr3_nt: TGTGCCAGCAGCTTGACTAGCGGGAAGGTTGGGGCCAACGTCCTGACTTTC
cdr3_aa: CASSLTSGKVGANVLTF

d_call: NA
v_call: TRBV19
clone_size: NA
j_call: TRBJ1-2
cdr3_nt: TGTGCCAGTAGGGCGCGGATCTATGGCTACACCTTC
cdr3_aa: CASRARIYGYTF

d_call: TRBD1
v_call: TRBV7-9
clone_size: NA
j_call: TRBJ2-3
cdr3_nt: TGTGCCAGCAGCTCGGTGACAGGGGCTAGCACAGATACGCAGTATTTT
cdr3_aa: CASSSVTGASTDTQYF